A selection of T cell receptor beta chains follows, all from one sample in a study of T cell responses to AZD1222 COVID-19 vaccine. Some clones are missing from TCRdb's copy, which holds only in-frame ones; the method was immunoSEQ multiplex PCR. Of 90,000 to 150,000 clones listed, about nine tenths were seen once; the top ten hold 6% to 8%. Sequencing used peripheral blood, obtained on day 0 of AZD1222 vaccination. Source of these receptors: an adult in good health. Both conserved end residues are part of each CDR3. The D gene is left open where the match is weak. Only some rows state a clone size, as once, few, many or a class for expanded clones.

clone_size: -
v_call: TRBV14
j_call: TRBJ2-3
d_call: TRBD2
cdr3_nt: TGTGCCAGCAGCTTCAAGAAGGGACTAGCGGTATGGACAGATACGCAGTATTTT
cdr3_aa: CASSFKKGLAVWTDTQYF

clone_size: -
v_call: TRBV27
j_call: TRBJ1-2
d_call: -
cdr3_nt: TGTGCCAGCAGTTTATATCTCAGGGCAGGAGGCTACACCTTC
cdr3_aa: CASSLYLRAGGYTF

clone_size: -
v_call: TRBV5-1
j_call: TRBJ1-1
d_call: -
cdr3_nt: TGCGCCAGCAGCTTGGCCGGGCGGGTGCCTGAAGCTTTCTTT
cdr3_aa: CASSLAGRVPEAFF

clone_size: -
v_call: TRBV7-9
j_call: TRBJ2-7
d_call: -
cdr3_nt: TGTGCCAGCAGCCAGAAGGAGGGGACTCTCTCCTACGAGCAGTACTTC
cdr3_aa: CASSQKEGTLSYEQYF

clone_size: -
v_call: TRBV4-1
j_call: TRBJ2-1
d_call: TRBD1
cdr3_nt: TGCGCCAGCAGCCACAGGACAGGGGGCACCTACAATGAGCAGTTCTTC
cdr3_aa: CASSHRTGGTYNEQFF

clone_size: once
v_call: TRBV2
j_call: TRBJ2-3
d_call: TRBD2
cdr3_nt: TGTGCCAGCAGTCAACGGACTAGCGGGGGTGATACGCAGTATTTT
cdr3_aa: CASSQRTSGGDTQYF

clone_size: -
v_call: TRBV7-2
j_call: TRBJ2-7
d_call: TRBD2
cdr3_nt: TGTGCCAGCAGCTTAGCAAGGGAGGGCTACGAGCAGTACTTC
cdr3_aa: CASSLAREGYEQYF

clone_size: few
v_call: TRBV4-2
j_call: TRBJ1-6
d_call: TRBD1
cdr3_nt: TGTGCCAGCAGCCAAGAGACAGGGCCTGATAATTCACCCCTCCACTTT
cdr3_aa: CASSQETGPDNSPLHF

clone_size: -
v_call: TRBV28
j_call: TRBJ2-7
d_call: -
cdr3_nt: TGTGCCAGCAGCCACCAGTACGAGCAGTACTTC
cdr3_aa: CASSHQYEQYF

clone_size: few
v_call: TRBV19
j_call: TRBJ2-5
d_call: TRBD1
cdr3_nt: TGTGCCAGTAGTGCCTCCGGGACAGGCGGGCGAGAGACCCAGTACTTC
cdr3_aa: CASSASGTGGRETQYF

clone_size: -
v_call: TRBV6-5
j_call: TRBJ2-7
d_call: TRBD2
cdr3_nt: TGTGCCAGCAGTTACCTCGAGGGACTAGCAGTTAGCAAGCAGTACTTC
cdr3_aa: CASSYLEGLAVSKQYF

clone_size: -
v_call: TRBV7-2
j_call: TRBJ2-2
d_call: -
cdr3_nt: TGTGCCAGCAGCTTAGCGCTGGGTCCCGGGGAGCTGTTTTTT
cdr3_aa: CASSLALGPGELFF

clone_size: -
v_call: TRBV20-1
j_call: TRBJ2-3
d_call: TRBD2
cdr3_nt: TGCAGTGCTAGTCCGGTAGCGGGAGACACAGATACGCAGTATTTT
cdr3_aa: CSASPVAGDTDTQYF

clone_size: -
v_call: TRBV7-2
j_call: TRBJ1-1
d_call: -
cdr3_nt: TGTGCCAGCAGCTTAGCGCTGGGGGCAGACACTGAAGCTTTCTTT
cdr3_aa: CASSLALGADTEAFF

clone_size: few
v_call: TRBV7-8
j_call: TRBJ2-3
d_call: -
cdr3_nt: TGTGCCAGCAGCCCCCTCTCGGAGACAGATACGCAGTATTTT
cdr3_aa: CASSPLSETDTQYF

clone_size: -
v_call: TRBV27
j_call: TRBJ2-7
d_call: -
cdr3_nt: TGTGCCAGCAGCAGGGACTCAAGTCTCTACGAGCAGTACTTC
cdr3_aa: CASSRDSSLYEQYF

clone_size: -
v_call: TRBV6-5
j_call: TRBJ2-5
d_call: TRBD2
cdr3_nt: TGTGCCAGCACCCCGATTGATGGGAGGGAGGAGACCCAGTACTTC
cdr3_aa: CASTPIDGREETQYF

clone_size: -
v_call: TRBV5-4
j_call: TRBJ2-2
d_call: -
cdr3_nt: TGTGCCAGCAGCTTAGAGCCGGGAGCCCCTTACGGGGAGCTGTTTTTT
cdr3_aa: CASSLEPGAPYGELFF

clone_size: few
v_call: TRBV4-1
j_call: TRBJ1-1
d_call: -
cdr3_nt: TGCGCCAGCAGCCCACCGATAACTGGGAGCGTCGGTGAAGCTTTCTTT
cdr3_aa: CASSPPITGSVGEAFF